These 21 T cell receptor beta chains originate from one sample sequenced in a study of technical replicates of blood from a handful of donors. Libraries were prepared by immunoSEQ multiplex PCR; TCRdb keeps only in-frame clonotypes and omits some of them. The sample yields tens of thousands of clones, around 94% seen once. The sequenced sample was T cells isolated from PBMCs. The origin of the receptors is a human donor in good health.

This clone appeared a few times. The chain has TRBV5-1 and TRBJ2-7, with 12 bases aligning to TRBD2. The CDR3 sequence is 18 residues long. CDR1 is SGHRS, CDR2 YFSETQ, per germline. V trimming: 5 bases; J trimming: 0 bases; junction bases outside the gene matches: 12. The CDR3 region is CASSSTSGGLRSSYEQYF. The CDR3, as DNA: TGCGCCAGCAGTTCGACTAGCGGGGGACTAAGGAGCTCCTACGAGCAGTACTTC.

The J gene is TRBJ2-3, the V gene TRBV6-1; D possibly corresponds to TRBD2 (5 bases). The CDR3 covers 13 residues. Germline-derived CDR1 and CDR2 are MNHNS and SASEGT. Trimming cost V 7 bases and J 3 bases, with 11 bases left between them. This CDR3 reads CASNRGSTDTQYF. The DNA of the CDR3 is TGTGCCAGCAATCGGGGAAGTACAGATACGCAGTATTTT.

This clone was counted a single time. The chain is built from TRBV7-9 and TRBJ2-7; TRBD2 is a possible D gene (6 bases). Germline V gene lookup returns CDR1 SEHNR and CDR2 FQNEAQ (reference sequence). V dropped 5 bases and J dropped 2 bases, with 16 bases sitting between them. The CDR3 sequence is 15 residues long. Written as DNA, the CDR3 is TGTGCCAGCAGCCCGGGACTCCCGCCAACCTACGAGCAGTACTTC. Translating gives CASSPGLPPTYEQYF.

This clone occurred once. The CDR3 coding sequence is TGTGCCAGCAGTGAAATTGACACAAGCAATCAGCCCCAGCATTTT. Its protein is CASSEIDTSNQPQHF. The J gene is TRBJ1-5, the V gene TRBV6-1; no reliable D call. V lost 2 bases and J lost 1, with 9 bases in between. Germline V gives CDR1 MNHNS, CDR2 SASEGT. This CDR3 is 15 amino acids long.

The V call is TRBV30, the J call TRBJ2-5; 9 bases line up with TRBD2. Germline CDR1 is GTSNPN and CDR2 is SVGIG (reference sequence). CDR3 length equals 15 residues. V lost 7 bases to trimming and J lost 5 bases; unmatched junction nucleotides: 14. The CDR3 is CASSNGGGAYETQYF. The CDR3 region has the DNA TGTGCCTCCTCGAATGGCGGGGGGGCCTATGAGACCCAGTACTTC.

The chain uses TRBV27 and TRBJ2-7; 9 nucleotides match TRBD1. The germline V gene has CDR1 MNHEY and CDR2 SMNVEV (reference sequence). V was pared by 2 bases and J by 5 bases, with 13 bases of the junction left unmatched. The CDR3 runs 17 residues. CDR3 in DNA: TGTGCCAGCAGTTTAAGGGGATACCGGGACAGGGTCCACGAGCAGTACTTC. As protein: CASSLRGYRDRVHEQYF.

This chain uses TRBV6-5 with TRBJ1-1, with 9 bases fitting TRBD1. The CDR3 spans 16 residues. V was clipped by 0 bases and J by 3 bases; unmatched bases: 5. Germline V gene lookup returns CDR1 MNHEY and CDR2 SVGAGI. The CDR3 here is CASSYSDRGRYTEAFF. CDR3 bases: TGTGCCAGCAGTTACTCGGACAGGGGTCGATACACTGAAGCTTTCTTT.

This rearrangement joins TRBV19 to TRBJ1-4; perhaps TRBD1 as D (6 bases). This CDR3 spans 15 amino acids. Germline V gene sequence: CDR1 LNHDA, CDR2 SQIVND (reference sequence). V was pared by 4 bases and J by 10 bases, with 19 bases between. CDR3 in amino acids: CASSTDDRSKRKLFF. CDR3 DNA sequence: TGTGCCAGTAGTACCGACGACAGGTCCAAAAGAAAACTGTTTTTT.

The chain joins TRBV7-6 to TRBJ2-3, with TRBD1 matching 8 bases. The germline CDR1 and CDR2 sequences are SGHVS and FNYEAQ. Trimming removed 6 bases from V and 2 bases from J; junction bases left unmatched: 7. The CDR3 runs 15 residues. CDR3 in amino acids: CASRRAGGLTDTQYF. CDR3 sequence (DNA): TGTGCCAGCAGACGCGCAGGGGGCCTCACAGATACGCAGTATTTT.

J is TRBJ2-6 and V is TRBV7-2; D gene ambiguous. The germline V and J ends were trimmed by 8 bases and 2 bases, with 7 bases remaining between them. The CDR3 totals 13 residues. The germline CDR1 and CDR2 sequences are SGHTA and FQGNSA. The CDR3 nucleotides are TGTGCCAGCGAGGTGACTGGGGCCAACGTCCTGACTTTC. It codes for CASEVTGANVLTF.

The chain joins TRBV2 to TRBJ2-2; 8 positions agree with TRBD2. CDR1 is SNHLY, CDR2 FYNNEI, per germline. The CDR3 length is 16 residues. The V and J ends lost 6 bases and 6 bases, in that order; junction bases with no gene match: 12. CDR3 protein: CASRAPRAGDAGELFF. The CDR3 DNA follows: TGTGCCAGCAGAGCACCCCGAGCGGGAGACGCCGGGGAGCTGTTTTTT.

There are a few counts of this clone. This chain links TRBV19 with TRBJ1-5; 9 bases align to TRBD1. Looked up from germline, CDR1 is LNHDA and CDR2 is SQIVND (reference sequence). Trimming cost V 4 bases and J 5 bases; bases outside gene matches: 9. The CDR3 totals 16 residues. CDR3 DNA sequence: TGTGCCAGTAGTACCGGGACAGGGAATTGGGATCAGCCCCAGCATTTT. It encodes CASSTGTGNWDQPQHF.

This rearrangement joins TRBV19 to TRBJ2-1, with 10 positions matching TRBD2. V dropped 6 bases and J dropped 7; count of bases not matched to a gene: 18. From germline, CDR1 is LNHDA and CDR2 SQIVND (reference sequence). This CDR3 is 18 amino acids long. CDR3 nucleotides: TGTGCCAGTAGACCCAGACAGGGTAGACTAGCGGGTCCAAATGAGCAGTTCTTC. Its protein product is CASRPRQGRLAGPNEQFF.

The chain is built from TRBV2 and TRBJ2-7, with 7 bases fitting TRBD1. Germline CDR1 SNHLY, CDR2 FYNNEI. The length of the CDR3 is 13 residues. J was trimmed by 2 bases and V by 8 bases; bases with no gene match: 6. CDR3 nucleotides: TGTGCCAGCTGTCGGGACAGAGCCTACGAGCAGTACTTC. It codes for CASCRDRAYEQYF.

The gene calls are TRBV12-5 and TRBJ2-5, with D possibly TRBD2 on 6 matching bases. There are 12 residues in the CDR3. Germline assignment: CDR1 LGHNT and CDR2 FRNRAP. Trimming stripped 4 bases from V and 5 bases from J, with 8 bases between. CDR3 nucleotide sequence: TGTGCTAGTGGTTGGGGGAGGGAGACCCAGTACTTC. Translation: CASGWGRETQYF.

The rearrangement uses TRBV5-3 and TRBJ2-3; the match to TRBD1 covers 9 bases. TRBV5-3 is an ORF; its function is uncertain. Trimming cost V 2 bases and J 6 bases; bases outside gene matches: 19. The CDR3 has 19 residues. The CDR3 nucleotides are TGTGCCAGAAGCTTTCGGCCGGGACAGGGCCACTCTGTTCGGGATACGCAGTATTTT. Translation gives CARSFRPGQGHSVRDTQYF.

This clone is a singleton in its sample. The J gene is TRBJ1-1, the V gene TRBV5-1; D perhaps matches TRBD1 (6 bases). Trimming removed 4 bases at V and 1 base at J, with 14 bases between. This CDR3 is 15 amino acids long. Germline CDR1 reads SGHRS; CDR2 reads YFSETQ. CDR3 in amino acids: CASSATGLGNTEAFF. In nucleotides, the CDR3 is TGCGCCAGCAGCGCGACAGGACTAGGGAACACTGAAGCTTTCTTT. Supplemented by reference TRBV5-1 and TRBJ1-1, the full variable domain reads KAGVTQTPRYLIKTRGQQVTLSCSPISGHRSVSWYQQTPGQGLQFLFEYFSETQRNKGNFPGRFSGRQFSNSRSEMNVSTLELGDSALYLCASSATGLGNTEAFFGQGTRLTVV.

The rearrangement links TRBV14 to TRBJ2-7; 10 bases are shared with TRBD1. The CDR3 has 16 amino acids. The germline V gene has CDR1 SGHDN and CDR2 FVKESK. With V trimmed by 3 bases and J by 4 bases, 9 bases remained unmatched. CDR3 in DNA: TGTGCCAGCAGCCACCTACCGGGACAGGGGACTTACGAGCAGTACTTC. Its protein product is CASSHLPGQGTYEQYF.

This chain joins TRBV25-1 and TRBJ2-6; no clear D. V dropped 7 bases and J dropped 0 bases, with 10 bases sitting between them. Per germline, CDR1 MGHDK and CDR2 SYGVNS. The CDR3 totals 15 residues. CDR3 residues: CASTTAYSGANVLTF. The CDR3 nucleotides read TGTGCCAGCACCACAGCTTACTCTGGGGCCAACGTCCTGACTTTC.

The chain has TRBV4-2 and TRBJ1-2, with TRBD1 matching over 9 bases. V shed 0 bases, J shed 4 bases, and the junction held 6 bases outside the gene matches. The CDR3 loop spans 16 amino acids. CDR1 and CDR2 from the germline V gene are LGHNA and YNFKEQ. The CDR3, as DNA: TGTGCCAGCAGCCAAGAGAGAGGACAGGGGATCTATGGCTACACCTTC. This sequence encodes CASSQERGQGIYGYTF.

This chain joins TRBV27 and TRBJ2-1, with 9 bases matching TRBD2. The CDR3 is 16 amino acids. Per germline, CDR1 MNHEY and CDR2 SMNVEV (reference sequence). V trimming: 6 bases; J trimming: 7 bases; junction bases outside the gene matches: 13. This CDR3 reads CASSPEGPAGGNEQFF. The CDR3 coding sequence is TGTGCCAGCAGCCCCGAGGGGCCAGCGGGGGGAAATGAGCAGTTCTTC.